Listed below are T cell receptor beta chains from one sample, sequenced in a study of T cell repertoires in cytomegalovirus infection. One entry per CDR3 protein, called by TCRdb with MiXCR from the reads. The data show roughly 570,000 distinct CDR3 sequences, just under 40% seen once. No antigen has been assigned to these receptors. Sample: cultured PBMCs, taken from culture after CMV antigen stimulation. These receptors all come from a human donor in good health (CMV status not recorded). Some clones in this sample may be carry-over from other donors' samples. The CDR3 runs from the conserved cysteine through the conserved F or W. The D gene is left open where the match is weak. Expanded clones get a size class; other rows say once, few or many, or leave the size out.

v_gene,len,j_gene,abundance,d_gene,CDR3aa,CDR3nt
TRBV28,14,TRBJ1-2,.,.,CASSLSSSLYGYTF,TGTGCCAGCAGTTTGTCCAGCTCTCTATATGGCTACACCTTC
TRBV7-3,19,TRBJ2-1,.,TRBD2,CASSFRGLAGSSSYNEQFF,TGTGCCAGCAGCTTTAGAGGACTAGCGGGCTCAAGCTCCTACAATGAGCAGTTCTTC
TRBV7-9,15,TRBJ2-3,few,.,CASSQWGLLGDTQYF,TGTGCCAGCAGCCAGTGGGGTCTCCTAGGAGATACGCAGTATTTT
TRBV5-4,16,TRBJ2-7,few,.,CASSLGATERSYEQYF,TGTGCCAGCAGCTTGGGAGCTACGGAGCGCTCCTACGAGCAGTACTTC
TRBV10-3,15,TRBJ2-1,.,TRBD2,CATQTSGRSYNEQFF,TGTGCCACCCAGACTAGCGGGAGGTCCTACAATGAGCAGTTCTTC
TRBV6-1,17,TRBJ1-5,.,.,CASKLDTFLKGEQPQHF,TGTGCCAGCAAACTTGACACCTTTTTGAAGGGCGAGCAGCCCCAGCATTTT
TRBV7-9,16,TRBJ2-3,few,TRBD1,CASSAPGQGEPDTQYF,TGTGCCAGCAGCGCCCCGGGACAGGGGGAACCAGATACGCAGTATTTT
TRBV10-2,14,TRBJ1-1,.,.,CASSDPGVNTEAFF,TGCGCCAGCAGTGACCCGGGGGTGAACACTGAAGCTTTCTTT
TRBV5-1,18,TRBJ2-5,.,TRBD1,CASSLAGRGLRAPETQYF,TGCGCCAGCAGCTTGGCTGGCAGGGGGCTCCGGGCTCCAGAGACCCAGTACTTC
TRBV14,14,TRBJ2-1,.,TRBD2,CASSPAGGGLGSFF,TGTGCCAGCAGCCCTGCCGGTGGGGGACTAGGGTCCTTCTTC
TRBV10-3,14,TRBJ2-1,.,.,CAISEKSSYNEQFF,TGTGCCATCAGTGAAAAGAGCTCCTACAATGAGCAGTTCTTC
TRBV10-3,14,TRBJ2-5,.,.,CAIRDPWARETQYF,TGTGCCATCAGGGACCCCTGGGCGCGAGAGACCCAGTACTTC
TRBV11-2,16,TRBJ2-3,.,TRBD2,CASRRLAGGSTDTQYF,TGTGCCAGCAGACGCCTAGCGGGAGGCAGCACAGATACGCAGTATTTT
TRBV9,13,TRBJ1-2,.,TRBD1,CASSVGDSYGYTF,TGTGCCAGCAGCGTAGGGGACAGCTATGGCTACACCTTC
TRBV12-3/TRBV12-4,14,TRBJ2-3,.,.,CASSHRLETDTQYF,TGTGCCAGCAGTCACCGACTTGAAACAGATACGCAGTATTTT
TRBV12-5,17,TRBJ2-3,few,.,CASGLVVKRPSTDTQYF,TGTGCTAGTGGTTTGGTAGTAAAGCGGCCTAGCACAGATACGCAGTATTTT
TRBV19,16,TRBJ2-1,.,TRBD2,CASSIAAGGPSQSWFF,TGTGCCAGTAGTATCGCAGCGGGGGGGCCGTCTCAGTCTTGGTTCTTC
TRBV15,16,TRBJ2-3,.,TRBD2,CATTGLAGGITDTQYF,TGTGCCACCACGGGACTAGCGGGAGGCATAACGGATACGCAGTATTTT
TRBV12-5,17,TRBJ2-7,.,TRBD1,CASGLATGQGRAYEQYF,TGTGCTAGTGGTTTGGCTACCGGACAGGGGCGAGCCTACGAGCAGTACTTC
TRBV7-2,13,TRBJ2-3,many,TRBD2,CASSWTSANTQYF,TGTGCCAGCAGCTGGACTAGTGCGAATACGCAGTATTTT
TRBV7-2,15,TRBJ1-5,many,.,CASSFRRRLDQPQHF,TGTGCCAGCAGCTTTCGCAGGAGGTTGGATCAGCCCCAGCATTTT
TRBV7-9,17,TRBJ2-1,.,TRBD1,CASSSKPGQGRRNEQFF,TGTGCCAGCAGCTCTAAACCGGGACAGGGGAGGAGGAATGAGCAGTTCTTC
TRBV2,13,TRBJ2-3,few,.,CASSPGVGDTQYF,TGTGCCAGCAGTCCAGGGGTGGGAGATACGCAGTATTTT
TRBV12-3/TRBV12-4,14,TRBJ2-5,few,.,CASSLSGPRETQYF,TGTGCCAGCAGTCTTAGCGGTCCCCGGGAGACCCAGTACTTC
TRBV5-8,15,TRBJ2-1,.,.,CASSPFGRTYNEQFF,TGTGCCAGCAGCCCCTTTGGGCGGACCTACAATGAGCAGTTCTTC
TRBV6-2/TRBV6-3,16,TRBJ2-1,few,.,CASSPPQGGAHNEQFF,TGTGCCAGCAGTCCCCCCCAAGGCGGAGCACACAATGAGCAGTTCTTC
TRBV6-1,15,TRBJ1-1,.,.,CASSEDGQGWTEAFF,TGTGCCAGCAGTGAAGATGGGCAGGGGTGGACTGAAGCTTTCTTT
TRBV7-2,14,TRBJ2-7,many,.,CASSIDRPSYEQYF,TGTGCCAGCAGCATAGACAGGCCCTCCTACGAGCAGTACTTC
TRBV2,14,TRBJ1-1,.,.,CASGIRGGGTEAFF,TGTGCCAGCGGTATAAGGGGGGGAGGCACTGAAGCTTTCTTT
TRBV7-2,12,TRBJ2-5,.,.,CASSLEQETQYF,TGTGCCAGCAGCTTAGAGCAAGAGACCCAGTACTTC
TRBV6-1,13,TRBJ1-2,.,TRBD1,CASSLTGVDGYTF,TGTGCCAGCAGTCTCACAGGGGTAGATGGCTACACCTTC
TRBV7-2,15,TRBJ1-2,few,.,CASSSLRGSNYGYTF,TGTGCCAGCAGCTCCCTGCGGGGGTCTAACTATGGCTACACCTTC
TRBV7-6,14,TRBJ1-4,.,TRBD1,CASSRRQGDEKLFF,TGTGCCAGCAGTCGCAGACAGGGAGATGAAAAACTGTTTTTT
TRBV12-3/TRBV12-4,13,TRBJ2-7,once,.,CASSLGQPNEQYF,TGTGCCAGCAGTTTAGGACAGCCAAACGAGCAGTACTTC
TRBV28,16,TRBJ2-5,.,TRBD2,CASSLLTSGAYETQYF,TGTGCCAGCAGTTTATTGACTAGCGGGGCGTATGAGACCCAGTACTTC
TRBV7-6,16,TRBJ1-1,.,.,CASSGTNVGAHTEAFF,TGTGCCAGCAGCGGTACAAATGTGGGGGCCCACACTGAAGCTTTCTTT
TRBV20-1,13,TRBJ1-6,few,.,CSARNQQYSPLHF,TGCAGTGCTAGGAACCAGCAATATTCACCCCTCCACTTT
TRBV7-2,14,TRBJ1-2,.,.,CASSLDSASGGYTF,TGTGCCAGCAGCTTAGATTCAGCCTCGGGGGGCTACACCTTC